These 22 T cell receptor beta chains originate from one sample sequenced in a study of cytomegalovirus exposure and HLA in healthy donors. The PCR contained 60 Vbeta and 13 Jbeta primers. Repertoires were generated with immunoSEQ multiplex PCR, while TCRdb's copy carries only in-frame clones and drops some. The sample table sets out some 140,000 clones. Material for sequencing was PBMCs. These receptors were taken from a woman aged 55-70 years in good health and CMV-seronegative.

The genes are TRBV19 and TRBJ1-4, with D possibly TRBD1 on 6 matching bases. Germline CDR1 and CDR2: LNHDA and SQIVND (reference sequence). Trimming took off 7 bases at V and 4 bases at J, with 13 bases between the two ends. The CDR3 length is 14 residues. This chain's CDR3 is CASNKQGRNEKLFF. In DNA form, the CDR3 reads TGTGCCAGTAATAAACAGGGCCGTAATGAAAAACTGTTTTTT.

Its frequency marks this clone as medium-sized (0.01 to 0.1%). J is TRBJ2-6 and V is TRBV15; D gene ambiguous. Germline V lookup: CDR1 LNHNV, CDR2 YYDKDF (reference sequence). This CDR3 is 16 amino acids long. V lost 0 bases and J 0 bases, leaving 6 bases between the germline ends. As DNA, the CDR3 is TGTGCCACCAGCAGAGATAGGAGCTCTGGGGCCAACGTCCTGACTTTC. This translates into CATSRDRSSGANVLTF.

J is TRBJ1-1 and V is TRBV7-3; no clear D gene. The germline V gene has CDR1 SGHTA and CDR2 FQGTGA. This CDR3 contains 16 residues. Between the trimmed V and J ends, which lost 1 base and 1 base, there was a span of 13 bases. The CDR3 bases are TGTGCCAGCAGCTTAATTCCGCGGGATTCGAACACTGAAGCTTTCTTT. As protein: CASSLIPRDSNTEAFF.

The V gene is TRBV6-1, the J gene TRBJ2-6, with 7 positions matching TRBD1. With V trimmed by 8 bases and J by 0 bases, 4 bases remained unmatched. The CDR3 runs 15 residues. Germline assignment: CDR1 MNHNS and CDR2 SASEGT. The CDR3 DNA reads TGTGCCAGCGGACAGGTCAGCTCTGGGGCCAACGTCCTGACTTTC. Translating it yields CASGQVSSGANVLTF.

This chain uses TRBV9 with TRBJ2-6; TRBD2 might be the D (6 bases). Germline CDR1 and CDR2: SGDLS and YYNGEE. The V end lost 3 bases, the J end lost 1 base, and 23 bases lay between the germline ends. This CDR3 comprises 20 residues. CDR3 sequence: CASSAPRERQMRSGANVLTF. The CDR3 DNA reads as TGTGCCAGCAGCGCCCCTCGGGAGAGACAGATGAGATCTGGGGCCAACGTCCTGACTTTC.

The chain has TRBV10-2 and TRBJ2-3; weak D call: TRBD2 (5 bases). The germline CDR1 and CDR2 sequences are WSHSY and SAAADI. Trimming took 7 bases from V and 2 from J, leaving 13 bases between them. The CDR3 covers 14 residues. CDR3 loop: CASIIPGTTDTQYF. The CDR3 region has the DNA TGCGCCAGCATTATCCCGGGAACCACAGATACGCAGTATTTT.

The chain recombines TRBV27 with TRBJ2-2, with TRBD2 as a possible D gene (5 bases). This CDR3 is 14 amino acids long. Trimming shortened V by 5 bases and J by 7 bases, and 14 bases separated the two germline ends. Germline V gene sequence: CDR1 MNHEY, CDR2 SMNVEV (reference sequence). CDR3 in DNA: TGTGCCAGCAGTAGGAGCGGTGAGGGCGGGGAGCTGTTTTTT. This gives the protein CASSRSGEGGELFF.

V gene TRBV28 combines with J gene TRBJ2-1, with TRBD1 matching 10 bases. The germline CDR1 and CDR2 sequences are MDHEN and SYDVKM. This CDR3 comprises 16 residues. The V gene end was trimmed by 6 bases and the J gene end by 5 bases; junction bases not matched to a gene: 10. The CDR3 coding sequence is TGTGCCAGCAGGACAGGGGGCTTGGAGAAAAACAATGAGCAGTTCTTC. Translating gives CASRTGGLEKNNEQFF.

The V and J genes are TRBV5-1 and TRBJ2-2; 8 bases align to TRBD2. V shed 6 bases and J 5 bases; nucleotides not matched to a gene: 6. The CDR3 consists of 14 residues. Germline V gives CDR1 SGHRS, CDR2 YFSETQ. In nucleotides, the CDR3 is TGCGCCAGCAACCGGGGGGGCCGGACCGGGGAGCTGTTTTTT. Encoded protein: CASNRGGRTGELFF.

CDR3 protein: CASTRGPGSTEAFF. CDR3 DNA sequence: TGTGCCAGCACTAGGGGGCCGGGGAGCACTGAAGCTTTCTTT. The chain recombines TRBV6-5 with TRBJ1-1, with 7 bases identical to TRBD1. With 7 bases clipped from V and 4 bases from J, the junction kept 9 bases outside the gene matches. The CDR3 length is 14 residues. CDR1 and CDR2 from the germline V gene are MNHEY and SVGAGI.

The V call is TRBV19, the J call TRBJ2-7; the match to TRBD2 covers 13 bases. Losses at the gene ends were 5 bases for V and 3 bases for J; bases not matched to a gene: 4. Germline CDR1 and CDR2: LNHDA and SQIVND (reference sequence). The CDR3 runs 15 residues. The CDR3 bases are TGTGCCAGTAGTTTACTAGCGGGGGGGCTCTACGAGCAGTACTTC. Its translation: CASSLLAGGLYEQYF. Looking up the rest from reference TRBV19 and TRBJ2-7 gives the full variable domain: DGGITQSPKYLFRKEGQNVTLSCEQNLNHDAMYWYRQDPGQGLRLIYYSQIVNDFQKGDIAEGYSVSREKKESFPLTVTSAQKNPTAFYLCASSLLAGGLYEQYFGPGTRLTVT.

This chain uses TRBV6-5 with TRBJ2-5; TRBD1 matches at 7 bases. The CDR3 has 13 amino acids. In germline, CDR1 is MNHEY, CDR2 SVGAGI. Trimming took 4 bases from V and 3 from J; bases not matched to a gene: 2. CDR3 loop: CASSWDSKETQYF. In DNA form, the CDR3 reads TGTGCCAGCAGTTGGGACAGTAAAGAGACCCAGTACTTC.

The chain couples TRBV5-1 to TRBJ2-1; D is undetermined. The CDR3 spans 13 residues. Trimming left V 1 base short and J 5 bases short, with 7 bases between. Germline V gene sequence: CDR1 SGHRS, CDR2 YFSETQ. This chain's CDR3 is CASSLSTNNEQFF. As DNA, the CDR3 is TGCGCCAGCAGCTTGTCCACTAACAATGAGCAGTTCTTC.

This chain links TRBV6-4 with TRBJ1-2; 11 bases align to TRBD1. V was pared by 8 bases and J by 5 bases, with 7 bases of the junction left unmatched. The germline V gene encodes CDR1 MRHNA and CDR2 SNTAGT. This CDR3 region has 14 residues. CDR3 coding DNA: TGTGCCAGCGCCCGGACAGGGGGCCGTTATGGCTACACCTTC. Translated, it gives CASARTGGRYGYTF.

V and J are TRBV18 and TRBJ1-6; D unresolved. The CDR3 contains 13 residues. V lost 4 bases and J 7 bases, leaving 8 bases between the germline ends. Germline V gene data show CDR1 as KGHSH and CDR2 as LQKENI. CDR3 amino acids: CASSQDGNSPLHF. DNA for the CDR3: TGTGCCAGCTCACAAGACGGGAATTCACCCCTCCACTTT.

This chain joins TRBV27 and TRBJ2-7, with 9 bases that match TRBD1. The CDR3 contains 16 residues. V was clipped by 4 bases and J by 3 bases; unmatched bases: 10. Germline lookup yields CDR1 MNHEY and CDR2 SMNVEV (reference sequence). CDR3 residues: CASSSLQGAFHYEQYF. As DNA, the CDR3 is TGTGCCAGCAGTTCCTTACAGGGGGCGTTTCACTACGAGCAGTACTTC.

This chain connects TRBV28 to TRBJ1-2, with 10 nucleotides matching TRBD1. CDR3 length: 13 residues. With V trimmed by 5 bases and J by 8 bases, 5 bases remained unmatched. Germline loops: CDR1 MDHEN, CDR2 SYDVKM. The CDR3 spells CASSPRTGGGYTF. As DNA, the CDR3 is TGTGCCAGCAGTCCCCGGACAGGGGGAGGCTACACCTTC.

The CDR3 DNA is TGCGCCAGTAAAGACAGCGAGTTTCAAGAGACCCAGTACTTC. Protein sequence: CASKDSEFQETQYF. The rearrangement links TRBV5-1 to TRBJ2-5; a weak D match, TRBD1 (5 bases). The CDR3 sequence is 14 residues long. Germline CDR1 and CDR2: SGHRS and YFSETQ. V shed 8 bases and J shed 2 bases, with 16 bases lying between them.

The CDR3 nucleotides are TGTGCCAGCAGTTTATTTCCCGGAACGGGGGAAAAACTGTTTTTT. It specifies CASSLFPGTGEKLFF. V gene TRBV27 combines with J gene TRBJ1-4; D not certain. Between the trimmed V and J ends, which lost 1 base and 8 bases, there was a span of 14 bases. The CDR3 runs to 15 residues. Germline loops: CDR1 MNHEY, CDR2 SMNVEV (reference sequence).

The chain recombines TRBV5-1 with TRBJ2-7; the match to TRBD1 covers 7 bases. Trimming took 4 bases from V and 5 from J; bases not matched to a gene: 9. The CDR3 has 14 residues. The V gene's germline CDR1 is SGHRS and CDR2 YFSETQ. DNA of the CDR3: TGCGCCAGCAGCCCCAGACAGGGTTCCGACGAGCAGTACTTC. Its protein is CASSPRQGSDEQYF. Complete variable domain (other parts from reference TRBV5-1 and TRBJ2-7): KAGVTQTPRYLIKTRGQQVTLSCSPISGHRSVSWYQQTPGQGLQFLFEYFSETQRNKGNFPGRFSGRQFSNSRSEMNVSTLELGDSALYLCASSPRQGSDEQYFGPGTRLTVT.

This chain links TRBV19 with TRBJ2-2; D possibly corresponds to TRBD2 (5 bases). Germline values: CDR1 LNHDA, CDR2 SQIVND (reference sequence). The V end lost 3 bases, the J end lost 1 base, and 15 bases lay between the germline ends. This CDR3 region has 17 residues. This chain's CDR3 is CASSILPFGGNTGELFF. DNA for the CDR3: TGTGCCAGTAGTATCCTCCCCTTTGGAGGGAACACCGGGGAGCTGTTTTTT.

The J gene is TRBJ1-1, the V gene TRBV10-3, with a tentative D call TRBD1 (5 bases). The CDR3 totals 20 residues. V lost 6 bases, J lost 0 bases, and 29 bases lay in between. Per the germline V gene, CDR1 is ENHRY and CDR2 is SYGVKD. The chain's CDR3 is CAIRMGRLKLQFYMNTEAFF. DNA for the CDR3: TGTGCCATCAGAATGGGGCGTTTAAAGCTCCAGTTCTATATGAACACTGAAGCTTTCTTT.